Listed below are T cell receptor beta chains from one sample, sequenced in a study of TIL therapy for anti-PD-1-resistant metastatic lung cancer. TCRdb keeps only in-frame clones here, not all; method: immunoSEQ multiplex PCR. Of more than 90,000 clones listed, roughly 65% are singletons. The source material was tumor tissue, sampled at baseline. The receptors shown here come from a person aged 25 to 80 with non-small cell lung cancer. CDR3s include the opening cysteine and the closing phenylalanine or tryptophan.

J | V | CDR3
TRBJ2-3 | TRBV9 | CASSVTSGRRTDTQYF
TRBJ2-3 | TRBV10-3 | CAISLGGGTDTQYF
TRBJ1-2 | TRBV27 | CASSSDRGNYGYTF
TRBJ2-7 | TRBV2 | CATSPGTGHYEQYF
TRBJ1-2 | TRBV28 | CASSLRLRTYGYTF
TRBJ2-1 | TRBV11-3 | CASSLDGQGTYNEQFF
TRBJ2-2 | TRBV7-2 | CASSEGLVGELFF
TRBJ1-6 | TRBV7-2 | CASSSLKGTGKGSPLHF
TRBJ2-4 | TRBV19 | CASSFIGSTNIQYF
TRBJ2-2 | TRBV6-5 | CASIGQTYTGELFF
TRBJ1-2 | TRBV28 | CASTLTGNYGYTF
TRBJ2-3 | TRBV27 | CASSSGQYTDTQYF
TRBJ2-7 | TRBV5-8 | CASSTGAGSYVEQYF
TRBJ2-5 | TRBV27 | CASSYQVQETQYF
TRBJ1-2 | TRBV30 | CAWRQTGGYGYTF
TRBJ2-7 | TRBV18 | CASSPGIGSEQYF
TRBJ2-3 | TRBV18 | CASSRQNTDTQYF
TRBJ2-3 | TRBV28 | CASSRPDTQYF
TRBJ1-5 | TRBV15 | CATSRGETVVNQPQHF
TRBJ2-3 | TRBV4-3 | CASSQDNPAEGTDTQYF
TRBJ2-7 | TRBV6-6 | CASSLLGGSEQYF
TRBJ2-1 | TRBV11-2 | CASSLVGVGSSDEQFF
TRBJ2-3 | TRBV11-3 | CASSPIEGTDTQYF
TRBJ2-2 | TRBV9 | CASSLGQGFGELFF
TRBJ1-1 | TRBV29-1 | CSGRGRQGIGLNTEAFF
TRBJ1-1 | TRBV19 | CASSVYVGQPNTEAFF
TRBJ1-3 | TRBV18 | CASSPPTPSGGNTIYF
TRBJ2-7 | TRBV6-5 | CASSYSLPTQGYEQYF
TRBJ1-2 | TRBV7-2 | CASRISWQSGYTF
TRBJ2-3 | TRBV4-1 | CASSRLTSGSGDTQYF
TRBJ1-1 | TRBV14 | CASSRGGVNTEAFF
TRBJ2-3 | TRBV18 | CASSPLRDSSTDTQYF
TRBJ2-2 | TRBV19 | CASSTEGYELFF
TRBJ1-4 | TRBV28 | CASSLGGEGYEKLFF
TRBJ1-3 | TRBV19 | CASSTRQGNSGNTIYF
TRBJ1-4 | TRBV5-1 | CASSQRQLATNEKLFF
TRBJ1-2 | TRBV6-2/TRBV6-3 | CASSYSGTYGYTF
TRBJ1-3 | TRBV4-3 | CASSQEWTVLSGNTIYF
TRBJ1-5 | TRBV5-6 | CASSFLGRGNQPQHF
TRBJ2-1 | TRBV29-1 | CSMGGGFPSYNEQFF
TRBJ1-6 | TRBV7-2 | CASSLDDRDNSPLHF
TRBJ2-5 | TRBV11-1 | CASSLGSVLQETQYF
TRBJ2-2 | TRBV4-3 | CASSQDPPAGGSTGELFF
TRBJ2-5 | TRBV4-3 | CASSHRLAGGGETQYF
TRBJ2-6 | TRBV5-1 | CASSLYQVYSGANVLTF
TRBJ1-5 | TRBV1 | CTSSQDGGQRSNQPQHF
TRBJ1-6 | TRBV6-1 | CASSALGKGSSYNSPLHF
TRBJ2-1 | TRBV3-1/TRBV3-2 | CASSQDRGFKRESAYNEQFF
TRBJ1-1 | TRBV19 | CASSIEAIGDTLNTEAFF
TRBJ2-1 | TRBV5-1 | CASSYTDYNEQFF
TRBJ2-3 | TRBV29-1 | CSVPRDRGITDTQYF
TRBJ1-2 | TRBV12-3/TRBV12-4 | CASSFGTAYGYTF
TRBJ1-5 | TRBV6-5 | CASRPFGTPGQPQHF
TRBJ2-1 | TRBV7-9 | CASSSQRYNEQFF
TRBJ1-1 | TRBV4-3 | CASSQDLDRDTEAFF
TRBJ2-1 | TRBV4-1 | CASSQDTSGSRYNEQFF
TRBJ1-3 | TRBV5-5 | CASSLLQVSGNTIYF